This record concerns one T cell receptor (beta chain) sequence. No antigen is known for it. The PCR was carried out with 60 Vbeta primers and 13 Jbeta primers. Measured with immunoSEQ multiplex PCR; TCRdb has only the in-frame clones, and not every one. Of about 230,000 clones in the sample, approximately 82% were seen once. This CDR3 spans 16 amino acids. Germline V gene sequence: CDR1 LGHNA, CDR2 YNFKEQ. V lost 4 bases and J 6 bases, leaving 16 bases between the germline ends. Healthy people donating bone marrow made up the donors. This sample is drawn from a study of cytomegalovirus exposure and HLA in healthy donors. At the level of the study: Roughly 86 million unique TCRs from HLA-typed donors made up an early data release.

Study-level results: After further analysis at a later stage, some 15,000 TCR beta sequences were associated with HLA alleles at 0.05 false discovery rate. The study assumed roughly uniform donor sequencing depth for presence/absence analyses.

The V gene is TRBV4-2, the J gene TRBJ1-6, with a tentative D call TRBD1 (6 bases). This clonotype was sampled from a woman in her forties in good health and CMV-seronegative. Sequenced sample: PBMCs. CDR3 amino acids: CASSLASGEINSPLHF. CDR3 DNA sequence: TGTGCCAGCAGCCTGGCTTCAGGGGAAATTAATTCACCCCTCCACTTT.